This T cell receptor beta chain was obtained from a study of cytomegalovirus exposure and HLA in healthy donors (dated by TCRdb to the late 2010s). As for the study more broadly: In an earlier analysis of under 600 of the donors, under 300 Gb of sequence data and 120 million or so unique TCR beta sequences from about 179 million T cells were reported. Around 300 gigabases of sequencing data and 70 million to 85 million unique TCR sequences were included in an early release covering roughly 600 HLA-typed donors. Rather than drawing on any new phenotypic data, the later analysis identified candidate immune exposures from TCR beta sequences and the way those sequences occurred across donors. A separate validation cohort of approximately 130 different subjects was used in addition to the 666-subject first cohort. Among the roughly 400 genotyped donors, approximately 77% belonged to the genetic ancestry cluster associated with self-reported Caucasian donors. Typing coverage varied by locus: about 620-630 donors for A, B, C, DRB1 and DQB1; 522 for DQA1; more than 600 for DPA1; more than 450 for DPB1. Both class I and class II loci were covered by HLA typing, at four-digit resolution. A later analysis re-analyzed previously published TCR beta repertoires from several hundred donors and added high-resolution HLA genotyping to study TCR occurrence patterns. All discovery cohort repertoires had been generated using a single sequencing platform. A handful of DR-DQ haplotypes were handled as single units for association and clustering because linkage in the cohort was strong. High-throughput TCR immunosequencing, statistical association of individual TCRs with disease status, and machine learning were combined to predict cytomegalovirus infection status. On average, roughly 200,000 unique TCR beta nucleotide sequences were sequenced per donor among a few hundred genotyped donors of the cohort, with around 19% of those sequences being non-productive. Donor age, sex, ethnicity and CMV serostatus were collected together with the repertoire data. Genome-wide SNP genotypes for about 65% of the 666 donors were used in a later genetic analysis, which treated that subset as a discovery cohort. The study profiled the T cell repertoires of 500 to 800 subjects by immunosequencing and related them to cytomegalovirus serostatus. In an earlier analysis of 550 to 700 of the donors, high-throughput TCR beta sequencing was used to judge whether each TCR beta V gene segment behaved as functional or pseudogenic. The study aimed to test whether signatures of past pathogen exposure could be identified by cataloging public T cell receptors. The full study reports these points: According to a later analysis, TCR association rates differed among HLA loci, with DRB1 alleles showing the most associated TCRs and HLA-C alleles showing the fewest. In a later genetic analysis, fewer N-insertions in productive TCRs were reported among donors in an Asian-associated ancestry cluster than the roughly 700-donor mean. Because some donors lacked HLA typing at each locus, the association tests relied only on the typed subset. The study listed 150 to 200 TCR beta chains as associated with cytomegalovirus. A further reported finding was that TCR beta sequences accurately predicted the HLA-A and HLA-B alleles for most subjects in the first cohort. It was suggested by the authors that the approach could potentially be generalized to other disease states and immunological phenotypes. This cohort had only TCR beta chains sequenced, and the lack of alpha or paired-chain data limited which features could be detected. The presence/absence analyses assumed that sequencing depth was roughly uniform across donors, and that assumption may not be true. A group of highly shared sequence variants was considered likely to be a technical artifact of the sequencing pipeline. When HLA alleles, especially DR and DQ, strongly co-occurred, TCR associations were difficult to assign to individual alleles. A later analysis associated about 17,000 TCR beta sequences with specific HLA alleles at a false discovery rate of 0.05. A later analysis found that most CMV-associated TCR beta chains appeared HLA-restricted, with HLA associations seemingly driven largely by CMV exposure. In both the original and validation cohorts, the classifier was reported to diagnose cytomegalovirus status with high specificity and sensitivity. In an earlier analysis of some 500 of the donors, most TCR beta V segments appeared in productive rearrangements about 87% or about 30% of the time, broadly matching IMGT annotations. Correlated functional status among segregating V segments might reflect linkage disequilibrium, but an unknown experimental factor could not be ruled out. In a later analysis, HLA-associated TCR beta chains showed more clonal expansion and lower generation probabilities than non-associated chains that were equally common. A later analysis reported that several top co-occurrence clusters appeared linked to parvovirus B19, influenza, CMV and Epstein-Barr virus. The 87-base-pair reads could not distinguish some IMGT-functional V segments, including TRBV6-2 and TRBV6-3, so those segments were excluded. CMV serostatus was the only immune exposure information available for the cohort. An association between a missense DCLRE1C variant and V-gene and J-gene trimming of TCR beta chains was found in a later genetic analysis and replicated in an independent cohort. Because counts were too low, about 18 rarely observed V segments, including chromosome 9 orphons, were excluded from the earlier analysis of some 540 of the donors. Across donors, most TCR sequences were observed very rarely, whereas some public TCRs were present in many individuals. A few of the identified cytomegalovirus-associated TCR beta chains were confirmed in vitro to be specific for cytomegalovirus antigens.

For this clone: This receptor's antigen is unknown.

The library was prepared using the immunoSEQ multiplex PCR assay. For the multiplex PCR, a mixture combining 60 forward primers for TCR Vbeta segments and 13 reverse primers for TCR Jbeta segments was used. Amplification of the CDR3 region of rearranged TCR beta genes was performed with a multiplex PCR assay on genomic DNA. The Illumina HiSeq System was used to sequence the amplified TCR beta libraries as 87-base-pair reads. The authors processed their data as follows. A later analysis counted around 72 million unique TCR beta chains across the roughly 700 repertoires, and some 11 million of these chains were shared by at least two donors. Raw reads were error-corrected and collapsed into unique sequences by a nearest-neighbor algorithm in which closely related sequences were merged to remove PCR and sequencing errors. V, D and J gene segments were assigned by aligning CDR3 sequences to IMGT reference sequences. Each retained sequence needed at least a six-nucleotide match to both a V gene segment and a J gene segment. Rearrangements were classified as productive when the CDR3 lacked stop codons and remained in frame with V and J, and all other rearrangements were classified as non-productive. CDR3 was defined according to IMGT convention as the region running from the second conserved V-encoded cysteine to the conserved J-encoded phenylalanine. Sequences without an unambiguous match to a single V gene segment were excluded from the earlier analysis of several hundred of the donors. In an earlier analysis of almost 600 of the donors, a V segment was called functional when productive rearrangements were above 56.7%, and segregating when the standard deviation between donors exceeded 5%. A statistical classification framework was built to diagnose cytomegalovirus status from the catalog of TCR beta chain sequences. In a later analysis, TCR nucleotide sequences were compared against IMGT/GENE-DB human TR gene sequences so that V and J genes could be assigned. The TCRdist pipeline was used in a later analysis to assign CDR3 sequences and most-parsimonious VDJ recombination scenarios. In a later analysis, every TCR beta chain was defined by the combination of its CDR3 amino acid sequence and its V-gene family, and reads without a unique V-gene family were dropped. A later analysis removed roughly 590 highly shared, low-generation-probability nucleotide sequences to deal with suspected cross-contamination and a sequencing artifact. A later analysis calculated a clonal expansion index for each public chain from normalized within-repertoire ranks of inferred template counts. A later analysis computed generation probabilities with a VDJ recombination model fitted to out-of-frame rearrangements, and checked the results against IGoR. Hypergeometric tests were used in a later analysis to score TCR-TCR, TCR-HLA and TCR-CMV co-occurrence, with a repertoire-size bias correction applied to the TCR pairs. False discovery rates were estimated in a later analysis by permuting HLA or CMV assignments 20 times. In a later analysis, co-occurring TCRs were grouped using DBSCAN, with TCRdist sequence similarity added in when clustering inside HLA-allele-positive subsets. Repertoires with fewer than 30,000 or more than 120,000 public chains were left out of co-occurrence clustering, as were five repertoires with anomalous nucleotide sharing. The immuneACCESS repertoire file appears here via TCRdb, limited to in-frame rearrangements. These files lack a portion of the clones; in checked studies, under half of the deficit traces to unresolved V genes, and the cause of the others is not known. The V and J calls and clone size come from that table; D and trimming were worked out from the DNA. This sample's records show tens of thousands of clones. The top ten clones comprise 3.8% of the sample.

In total, roughly 710 healthy bone marrow donors made up the cohort. At the time of sampling, all cohort members were nominally healthy, though unrecorded immune exposures were likely present. The donor tested CMV seropositive, placing the donor among the 289 seropositive members of the cohort. A peripheral blood sample was collected from each donor, and TCR beta sequencing was performed on peripheral blood mononuclear cells. Genomic DNA extraction from the blood cell samples was performed with the Qiagen DNeasy Blood Extraction Kit. The germline V gene yields SGHVS for CDR1 and FQNEAQ for CDR2. V is clipped by 5 bases and J by 2 bases, and the sequence between their germline boundaries is 10 bases long. The CDR3 spans 14 residues, from the cysteine through the phenylalanine. The read is trimmed to its CDR3 DNA, 42 bases read in frame from base 1.

The sequenced material came from PBMCs. The sequence is built from TRBV7-8 and TRBJ1-3; the D segment cannot be called with confidence. The receptor comes from a young man in good health and CMV-seropositive. The sequence in DNA is TGTGCCAGCAGCCCAATTCAGACTGGAAACACCATATATTTT. It translates as CASSPIQTGNTIYF.